This passage covers 32 T cell receptor beta chains from one sample sequenced in a study of blood T cell repertoires in COVID-19. The method was immunoSEQ multiplex PCR; TCRdb's version includes in-frame clones alone and lacks a portion of them. The data contain 270,000 or so clones, roughly 89% of them singletons. The sample taken for sequencing was peripheral blood. These receptors were collected from a woman aged 40 to 49 who had recovered from COVID-19.

The V gene is TRBV2, the J gene TRBJ1-2; no definite D call. CDR1 is SNHLY, CDR2 FYNNEI, per germline. The CDR3 contains 15 residues. Trimming left V 3 bases short and J 3 bases short, with 14 bases between. The CDR3 DNA reads as TGTGCCAGCAGTGAGGGCCAGCCTTACTACTATGGCTACACCTTC. Encoded protein: CASSEGQPYYYGYTF.

Only one count was recorded for this clone. This rearrangement joins TRBV14 to TRBJ2-1; TRBD2 agrees at 7 bases. CDR3 length: 16 residues. Germline CDR1 SGHDN, CDR2 FVKESK. V was clipped by 3 bases and J by 5 bases; unmatched bases: 10. The CDR3 DNA follows: TGTGCCAGCAGCCAGGGTACTAGCGAGCCTAACAATGAGCAGTTCTTC. Protein sequence: CASSQGTSEPNNEQFF.

The rearrangement joins TRBV28 to TRBJ1-1; D may be TRBD1 (6 bases). CDR1 and CDR2 from the germline V gene are MDHEN and SYDVKM. Trimming shortened V by 8 bases and J by 1 base, and 17 bases separated the two germline ends. The CDR3 loop spans 15 amino acids. CDR3 bases: TGTGCCAGCGGGTATATTCAGGGGCCGAACACTGAAGCTTTCTTT. This codes for CASGYIQGPNTEAFF.

The V gene is TRBV30, the J gene TRBJ2-7, with 16 bases that match TRBD2. CDR3 length equals 18 residues. Trimming removed 4 bases from V and 3 bases from J; junction bases left unmatched: 12. Germline CDR1 and CDR2: GTSNPN and SVGIG (reference sequence). CDR3 sequence reads: CAWTDTGTSGRANYEQYF. The CDR3 DNA reads TGTGCCTGGACCGATACCGGGACTAGCGGGAGGGCAAACTACGAGCAGTACTTC.

The V gene is TRBV6-1, the J gene TRBJ1-1; no clear D gene. Trimming took 1 base from V and 6 from J, leaving 12 bases between them. Germline loops: CDR1 MNHNS, CDR2 SASEGT. This CDR3 comprises 14 residues. The CDR3 DNA reads TGTGCCAGCAGTGAAGGCTGGGCAGCCTCTGAAGCTTTCTTT. Its translation: CASSEGWAASEAFF.

The gene calls are TRBV6-5 and TRBJ1-6; D is unclear. The CDR3 length is 12 residues. CDR1 is MNHEY and CDR2 is SVGAGI in the germline V gene. Trimming stripped 5 bases from V and 10 bases from J, with 9 bases between. CDR3 region: CASSLGFSPLHF. For the CDR3, the DNA is TGTGCCAGCAGTCTCGGGTTCTCACCCCTCCACTTT.

The chain is built from TRBV24-1 and TRBJ2-5; tentatively, D is TRBD2 (5 bases). The CDR3 has 13 amino acids. V lost 5 bases and J lost 1, with 7 bases in between. The germline gives CDR1 KGHDR, CDR2 SFDVKD. The CDR3 coding sequence is TGTGCCACCAGTGGAGGGTTCCAAGAGACCCAGTACTTC. It specifies CATSGGFQETQYF.

V gene TRBV6-4 combines with J gene TRBJ1-2; D perhaps matches TRBD1 (5 bases). Per the germline V gene, CDR1 is MRHNA and CDR2 is SNTAGT. This CDR3 comprises 11 residues. Trimming shortened V by 3 bases and J by 7 bases, and 6 bases separated the two germline ends. CDR3 DNA sequence: TGTGCCAGCAGTGAAGGGGCTGGCTACACCTTC. Encoded protein: CASSEGAGYTF.

Here the CDR3 DNA reads TGCGCCAGCAGCGAACATCGGACAGGGAGTGGGCCAGATACGCAGTATTTT. Protein: CASSEHRTGSGPDTQYF. V and J are TRBV10-1 and TRBJ2-3; 8 bases fit TRBD1. With 6 bases clipped from V and 4 bases from J, the junction kept 15 bases outside the gene matches. CDR3 length equals 17 residues. CDR1 is WNHNN, CDR2 SYGVQD, per germline (reference sequence).

V usage is TRBV7-2 and J usage is TRBJ1-1; a possible D gene is TRBD1 (6 bases). CDR3 size: 15 residues. V dropped 5 bases and J dropped 1 base, with 14 bases sitting between them. CDR1 SGHTA and CDR2 FQGNSA come from the germline V gene. CDR3 DNA: TGTGCCAGCAGCGCCCGACAGGCCGGGAACACTGAAGCTTTCTTT. It encodes CASSARQAGNTEAFF.

The chain has TRBV6-2 or TRBV6-3 and TRBJ2-3; 9 bases agree with TRBD1. CDR3 length equals 14 residues. After removal of 4 bases from V and 3 bases from J, the junction contained 2 bases not matched to a gene. Germline loops: CDR1 MNHEY, CDR2 SVGEGT. The CDR3 DNA sequence: TGTGCCAGCAGTTCCGGGACAGGGACAGATACGCAGTATTTT. This sequence encodes CASSSGTGTDTQYF.

The rearrangement joins TRBV19 to TRBJ1-1, with 7 bases identical to TRBD1. V shed 10 bases and J 1 base; nucleotides not matched to a gene: 12. The germline V gene encodes CDR1 LNHDA and CDR2 SQIVND (reference sequence). The CDR3 is made up of 15 amino acids. In DNA, the CDR3 is TGTGCCACAGGGCGACAGGGATGGAGGAACACTGAAGCTTTCTTT. This gives the protein CATGRQGWRNTEAFF. The full variable domain, its missing parts supplied by reference TRBV19 and TRBJ1-1, is DGGITQSPKYLFRKEGQNVTLSCEQNLNHDAMYWYRQDPGQGLRLIYYSQIVNDFQKGDIAEGYSVSREKKESFPLTVTSAQKNPTAFYLCATGRQGWRNTEAFFGQGTRLTVV.

The CDR3 reads CASSQVLRDRDTQPQHF. The CDR3 DNA reads as TGCGCCAGCAGCCAAGTCCTCCGGGACAGGGATACACAGCCCCAGCATTTT. V and J are TRBV4-1 and TRBJ1-5, with 9 nucleotides matching TRBD1. CDR3 length: 17 amino acids. V dropped 1 base and J dropped 7; count of bases not matched to a gene: 11. CDR1 is MGHRA, CDR2 YSYEKL, per germline.

The chain is built from TRBV11-2 and TRBJ1-6; D is uncertain. The germline CDR1 and CDR2 sequences are SGHAT and FQNNGV. V lost 3 bases, J lost 4 bases, and 7 bases lay in between. The CDR3 sequence is 14 residues long. In DNA form, the CDR3 reads TGTGCCAGCAGCTTGACATCTTATAATTCACCCCTCCACTTT. It specifies CASSLTSYNSPLHF.

The chain is built from TRBV14 and TRBJ1-2; D gene unclear. Germline lookup yields CDR1 SGHDN and CDR2 FVKESK. With 1 base removed from V and 1 base from J, the gap between germline ends came to 13 bases. The CDR3 runs to 16 residues. The CDR3, as DNA: TGTGCCAGCAGCCAAGTTGAGGGCGCGGTTAACTATGGCTACACCTTC. Its protein product is CASSQVEGAVNYGYTF.

The rearrangement joins TRBV4-2 to TRBJ1-3; TRBD1 aligns across 7 bases. The CDR3 consists of 17 residues. V lost 0 bases to trimming and J lost 5 bases; unmatched junction nucleotides: 10. CDR1 is LGHNA, CDR2 YNFKEQ, per germline. CDR3 nucleotides: TGTGCCAGCAGCCAAGATAGACAGGGAGGCACGAGAAACACCATATATTTT. Amino acids: CASSQDRQGGTRNTIYF.

The gene calls are TRBV6-5 and TRBJ2-1, with D perhaps matching TRBD1 (5 bases). This CDR3 has 12 residues. Looked up from germline, CDR1 is MNHEY and CDR2 is SVGAGI. Trimming cost V 1 base and J 13 bases, with 11 bases left between them. The CDR3 DNA follows: TGTGCCAGCAGTTACTATGGACACCCCCAGTTCTTC. Translation: CASSYYGHPQFF.

This chain joins TRBV6-6 and TRBJ2-7, with TRBD1 as a possible D gene (5 bases). CDR3 length: 13 amino acids. The V and J ends lost 0 bases and 5 bases respectively, with 8 bases between them. The V gene's germline CDR1 is MNHNY and CDR2 SVGAGI (reference sequence). Here the CDR3 DNA reads TGTGCCAGCAGTTACTCTTGGGGCAACGAGCAGTACTTC. Translated, it gives CASSYSWGNEQYF.

The J gene is TRBJ2-1, the V gene TRBV2; D may be TRBD1 (5 bases). Germline V gene lookup returns CDR1 SNHLY and CDR2 FYNNEI. The V and J ends lost 1 base and 9 bases respectively, with 13 bases between them. The CDR3 sequence is 14 residues long. Here the CDR3 DNA reads TGTGCCAGCAGTGAAGTATCAGGGTACGGTGAGCAGTTCTTC. This codes for CASSEVSGYGEQFF.

The chain joins TRBV9 to TRBJ2-3; 7 bases agree with TRBD2. J lost 4 bases, V lost 2 bases, and 13 bases had no gene match. Germline CDR1 and CDR2: SGDLS and YYNGEE. The CDR3 has 17 amino acids. Here the CDR3 reads CASSVSTSQRVADTQYF. For the CDR3, the DNA is TGTGCCAGCAGCGTCTCGACTAGCCAGCGGGTCGCAGATACGCAGTATTTT.

The CDR3 nucleotides are TGTGCCAGTAGTATAGGCCCCGGGGGGGTTGAAGCTTTCTTT. This sequence encodes CASSIGPGGVEAFF. The rearrangement uses TRBV19 and TRBJ1-1, with D possibly being TRBD1 (5 bases). The CDR3 is made up of 14 amino acids. Trimming left V 1 base short and J 7 bases short, with 13 bases between. Germline-derived CDR1 and CDR2 are LNHDA and SQIVND (reference sequence).

This rearrangement joins TRBV6-5 to TRBJ2-6; tentative D call: TRBD1 (6 bases). Trimming left V 0 bases short and J 4 bases short, with 10 bases between. The V gene's germline CDR1 is MNHEY and CDR2 SVGAGI. The CDR3 is 16 amino acids. CDR3 protein: CASSYSPGVGANVLTF. As DNA, the CDR3 is TGTGCCAGCAGTTACTCACCAGGGGTCGGGGCCAACGTCCTGACTTTC.

The CDR3 region is CASSQTSQETQYF. CDR3 bases: TGTGCCAGCAGCCAGACTAGCCAAGAGACCCAGTACTTC. The chain links TRBV3-1 (or the pseudogene TRBV3-2) to TRBJ2-5; possibly TRBD2 for D (6 bases). From germline, CDR1 is LGHDT and CDR2 YNNKEL (reference sequence). V gave up 3 bases and J gave up 1 base, with 6 bases separating them. CDR3 length equals 13 residues.

The chain carries TRBV19 and TRBJ2-7; 11 bases line up with TRBD2. CDR1 and CDR2 (germline): LNHDA, SQIVND (reference sequence). This CDR3 is 15 amino acids long. V was clipped by 6 bases and J by 0 bases; unmatched bases: 4. Here the CDR3 DNA reads TGTGCCAGTAGCCCCGGGACTAGCGGCTCCTACGAGCAGTACTTC. This encodes CASSPGTSGSYEQYF.

This chain connects TRBV18 to TRBJ2-1; TRBD2 matches 12 bases. The CDR3 is 15 amino acids. V lost 6 bases, J lost 4 bases, and 4 bases stayed unmatched. Germline CDR1 is KGHSH and CDR2 is LQKENI. Written as DNA, the CDR3 is TGTGCCAGCTCGCCTACTAGCGGGAGGTACAATGAGCAGTTCTTC. Translating it yields CASSPTSGRYNEQFF.

The rearrangement uses TRBV5-1 and TRBJ1-1, with a possible D match to TRBD1 (5 bases). The V gene's germline CDR1 is SGHRS and CDR2 YFSETQ. Trimming left V 4 bases short and J 3 bases short, with 10 bases between. The CDR3 is 13 residues long. This CDR3 reads CASSATVDTEAFF. The CDR3 nucleotides read TGCGCCAGCAGCGCGACAGTTGACACTGAAGCTTTCTTT.

The CDR3 loop is CASSLGPQGGTDTQYF. The CDR3, as DNA: TGTGCCAGCAGCTTAGGTCCACAGGGTGGAACAGATACGCAGTATTTT. The chain is built from TRBV7-2 and TRBJ2-3, with a tentative D call TRBD1 (6 bases). The CDR3 loop spans 16 amino acids. The V gene lost 1 base and the J gene lost 3 bases, with 14 bases spanning the gap. Germline CDR1 is SGHTA and CDR2 is FQGNSA.

DNA of the CDR3: TGTGCCAGCAGTACCCCTAAGAGGACAGGAGTTATTAACTATGGCTACACCTTC. Encoded protein: CASSTPKRTGVINYGYTF. The rearrangement uses TRBV9 and TRBJ1-2; 7 positions agree with TRBD1. The V gene's germline CDR1 is SGDLS and CDR2 YYNGEE. V was clipped by 5 bases and J by 1 base; unmatched bases: 17. The CDR3 has 18 amino acids.

In DNA form, the CDR3 reads TGTGCCAGCAGTGCGCAGGGGGTTGAGGGGCAGCCCCAGCATTTT. Its translation is CASSAQGVEGQPQHF. This chain links TRBV2 with TRBJ1-5, with 7 nucleotides matching TRBD1. V was clipped by 4 bases and J by 7 bases; unmatched bases: 10. CDR1 SNHLY and CDR2 FYNNEI come from the germline V gene. This CDR3 has 15 amino acids.

This chain links TRBV4-2 with TRBJ2-3, with 8 bases that match TRBD2. The CDR3 has 14 amino acids. V trimming: 8 bases; J trimming: 2 bases; junction bases outside the gene matches: 6. The V gene's germline CDR1 is LGHNA and CDR2 YNFKEQ. The chain's CDR3 is CASGGGLDTDTQYF. DNA of the CDR3: TGTGCCAGCGGGGGGGGACTAGACACAGATACGCAGTATTTT.

The gene calls are TRBV19 and TRBJ1-5; no clear D gene. This CDR3 is 12 amino acids long. Looked up from germline, CDR1 is LNHDA and CDR2 is SQIVND (reference sequence). V lost 5 bases, J lost 6 bases, and 8 bases lay in between. The DNA of the CDR3 is TGTGCCAGTAGTGAACCCGGTCAGCCCCAGCATTTT. Residues: CASSEPGQPQHF.

The J gene is TRBJ1-1, the V gene TRBV2, with D possibly matching TRBD1 (5 bases). Germline V lookup: CDR1 SNHLY, CDR2 FYNNEI. The CDR3 is 15 residues long. V was clipped by 7 bases and J by 0 bases, with 15 bases between them. The CDR3 is CASTLSGDLNTEAFF. CDR3 sequence (DNA): TGTGCCAGCACCCTCTCGGGGGACTTGAACACTGAAGCTTTCTTT. The variable domain in full, with the rest retrieved from reference TRBV2 and TRBJ1-1, is EPEVTQTPSHQVTQMGQEVILRCVPISNHLYFYWYRQILGQKVEFLVSFYNNEISEKSEIFDDQFSVERPDGSNFTLKIRSTKLEDSAMYFCASTLSGDLNTEAFFGQGTRLTVV.